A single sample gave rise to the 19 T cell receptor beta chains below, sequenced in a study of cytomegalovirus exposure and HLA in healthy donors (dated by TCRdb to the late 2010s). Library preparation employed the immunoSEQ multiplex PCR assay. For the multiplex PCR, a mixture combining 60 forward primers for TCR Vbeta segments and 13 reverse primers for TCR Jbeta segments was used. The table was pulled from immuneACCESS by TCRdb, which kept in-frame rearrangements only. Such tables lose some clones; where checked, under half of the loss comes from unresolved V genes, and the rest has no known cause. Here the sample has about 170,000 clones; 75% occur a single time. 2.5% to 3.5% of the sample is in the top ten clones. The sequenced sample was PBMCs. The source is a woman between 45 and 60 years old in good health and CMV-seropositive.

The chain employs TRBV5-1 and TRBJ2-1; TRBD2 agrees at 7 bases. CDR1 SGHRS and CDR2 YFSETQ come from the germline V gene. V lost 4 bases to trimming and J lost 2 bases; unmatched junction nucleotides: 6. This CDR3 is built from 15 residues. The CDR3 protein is CASSAGLSPYNEQFF. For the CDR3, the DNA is TGCGCCAGCAGCGCGGGACTATCCCCCTACAATGAGCAGTTCTTC.

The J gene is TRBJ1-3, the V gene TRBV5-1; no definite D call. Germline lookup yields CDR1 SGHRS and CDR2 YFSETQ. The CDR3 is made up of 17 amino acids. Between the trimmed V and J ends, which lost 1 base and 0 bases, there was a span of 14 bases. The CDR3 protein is CASSLRIWRSSGNTIYF. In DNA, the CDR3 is TGCGCCAGCAGCTTGCGTATTTGGCGGAGCTCTGGAAACACCATATATTTT.

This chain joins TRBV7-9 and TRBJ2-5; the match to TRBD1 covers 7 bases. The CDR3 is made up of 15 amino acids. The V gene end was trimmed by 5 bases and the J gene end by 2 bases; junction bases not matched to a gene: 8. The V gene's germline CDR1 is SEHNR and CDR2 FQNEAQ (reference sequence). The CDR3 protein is CASSRDRAPQETQYF. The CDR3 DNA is TGTGCCAGCAGCCGTGACAGGGCCCCTCAAGAGACCCAGTACTTC.

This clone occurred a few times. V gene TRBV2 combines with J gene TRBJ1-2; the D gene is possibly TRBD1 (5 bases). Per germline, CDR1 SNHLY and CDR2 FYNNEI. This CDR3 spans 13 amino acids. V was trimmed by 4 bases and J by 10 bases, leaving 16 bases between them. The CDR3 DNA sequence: TGTGCCAGCAGTGTGGGGCAGGGCCGAGTCTACACCTTC. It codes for CASSVGQGRVYTF.

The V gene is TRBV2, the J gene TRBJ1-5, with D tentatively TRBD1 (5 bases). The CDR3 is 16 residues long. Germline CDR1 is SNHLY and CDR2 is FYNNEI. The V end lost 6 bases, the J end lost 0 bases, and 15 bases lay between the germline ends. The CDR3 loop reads CASSYGGPYSNQPQHF. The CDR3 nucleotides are TGTGCCAGCAGCTACGGGGGACCCTATAGCAATCAGCCCCAGCATTTT.

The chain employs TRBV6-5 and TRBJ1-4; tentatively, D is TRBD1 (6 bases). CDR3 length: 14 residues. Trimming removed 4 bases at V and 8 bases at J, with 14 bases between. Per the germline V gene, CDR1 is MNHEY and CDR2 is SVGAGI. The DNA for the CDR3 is TGTGCCAGCAGTTTCACCGGGACACTCGAAAAACTGTTTTTT. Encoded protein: CASSFTGTLEKLFF.

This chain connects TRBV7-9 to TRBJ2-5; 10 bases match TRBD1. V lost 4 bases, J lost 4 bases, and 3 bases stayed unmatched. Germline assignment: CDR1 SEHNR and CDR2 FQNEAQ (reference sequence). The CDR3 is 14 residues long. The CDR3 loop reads CASSSDRGRETQYF. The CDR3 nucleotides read TGTGCCAGCAGCTCGGACAGGGGGAGAGAGACCCAGTACTTC.

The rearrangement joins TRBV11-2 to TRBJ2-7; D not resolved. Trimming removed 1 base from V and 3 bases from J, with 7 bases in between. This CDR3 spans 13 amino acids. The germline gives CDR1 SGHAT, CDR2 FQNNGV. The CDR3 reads CASSLVPGYEQYF. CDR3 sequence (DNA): TGTGCCAGCAGCTTAGTCCCGGGCTACGAGCAGTACTTC.

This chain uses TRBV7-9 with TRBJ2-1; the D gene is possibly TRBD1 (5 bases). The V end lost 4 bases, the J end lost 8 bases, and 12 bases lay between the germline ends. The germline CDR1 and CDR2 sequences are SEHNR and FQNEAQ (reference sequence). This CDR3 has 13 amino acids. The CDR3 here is CASSWQGWDEQFF. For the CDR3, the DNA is TGTGCCAGCAGCTGGCAGGGCTGGGATGAGCAGTTCTTC. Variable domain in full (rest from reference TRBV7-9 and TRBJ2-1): DTGVSQNPRHKITKRGQNVTFRCDPISEHNRLYWYRQTLGQGPEFLTYFQNEAQLEKSRLLSDRFSAERPKGSFSTLEIQRTEQGDSAMYLCASSWQGWDEQFFGPGTRLTVL.

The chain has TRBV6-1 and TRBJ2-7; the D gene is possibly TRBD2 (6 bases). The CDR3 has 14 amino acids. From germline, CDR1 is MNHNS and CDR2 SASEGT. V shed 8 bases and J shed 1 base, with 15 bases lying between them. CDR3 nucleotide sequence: TGTGCCAGCCTTCTGTCCGGGGGATCCTACGAGCAGTACTTC. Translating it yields CASLLSGGSYEQYF.

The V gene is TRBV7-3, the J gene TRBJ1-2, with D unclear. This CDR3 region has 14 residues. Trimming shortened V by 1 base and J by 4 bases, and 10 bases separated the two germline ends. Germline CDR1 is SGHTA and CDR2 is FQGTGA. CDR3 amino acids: CASSLKPGAYGYTF. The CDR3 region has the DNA TGTGCCAGCAGCTTAAAGCCGGGTGCCTATGGCTACACCTTC. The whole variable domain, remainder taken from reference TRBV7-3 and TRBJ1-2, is GAGVSQTPSNKVTEKGKYVELRCDPISGHTALYWYRQSLGQGPEFLIYFQGTGAADDSGLPNDRFFAVRPEGSVSTLKIQRTERGDSAVYLCASSLKPGAYGYTFGSGTRLTVV.

The CDR3 here is CASSPGHETYNEQFF. CDR3 nucleotide sequence: TGCGCCAGCAGTCCGGGACACGAAACATACAATGAGCAGTTCTTC. The chain uses TRBV5-1 and TRBJ2-1; tentative D call: TRBD1 (6 bases). Germline V CDR1 and CDR2: SGHRS, YFSETQ. CDR3 length: 15 residues. The V gene lost 5 bases and the J gene lost 4 bases, with 16 bases spanning the gap.

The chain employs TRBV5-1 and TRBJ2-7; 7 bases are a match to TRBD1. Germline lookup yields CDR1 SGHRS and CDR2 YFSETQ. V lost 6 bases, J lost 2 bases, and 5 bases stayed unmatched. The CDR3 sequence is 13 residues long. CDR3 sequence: CASKRQGTYEQYF. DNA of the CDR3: TGCGCCAGCAAGCGACAGGGAACCTACGAGCAGTACTTC.

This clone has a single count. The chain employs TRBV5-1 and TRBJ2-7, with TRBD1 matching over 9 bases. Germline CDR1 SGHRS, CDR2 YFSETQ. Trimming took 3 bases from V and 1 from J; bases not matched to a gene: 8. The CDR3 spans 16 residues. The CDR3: CASSSFGTGFSYEQYF. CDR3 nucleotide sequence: TGCGCCAGCAGCTCCTTTGGGACAGGGTTTTCCTACGAGCAGTACTTC.

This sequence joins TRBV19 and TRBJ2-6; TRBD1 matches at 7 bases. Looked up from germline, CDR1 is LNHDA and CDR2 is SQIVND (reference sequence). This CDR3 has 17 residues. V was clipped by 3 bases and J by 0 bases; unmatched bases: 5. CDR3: CASSIRTGSSGANVLTF. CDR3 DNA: TGTGCCAGTAGTATCCGGACAGGTAGCTCTGGGGCCAACGTCCTGACTTTC.

The CDR3 sequence is CASSSGQGVQNEKLFF. CDR3 sequence (DNA): TGTGCCAGCAGCTCGGGACAGGGTGTACAAAATGAAAAACTGTTTTTT. The chain is built from TRBV13 and TRBJ1-4, with TRBD1 identical over 9 bases. The CDR3 covers 16 residues. Germline V lookup: CDR1 PRHDT, CDR2 FYEKMQ (reference sequence). Losses at the gene ends were 4 bases for V and 5 bases for J; bases not matched to a gene: 8.

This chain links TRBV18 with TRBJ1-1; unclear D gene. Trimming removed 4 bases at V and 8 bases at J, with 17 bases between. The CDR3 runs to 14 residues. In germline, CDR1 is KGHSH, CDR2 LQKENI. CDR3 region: CASSLTTTEREAFF. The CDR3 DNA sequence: TGTGCCAGCTCACTCACCACAACCGAGCGGGAAGCTTTCTTT. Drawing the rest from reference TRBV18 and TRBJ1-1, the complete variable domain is NAGVMQNPRHLVRRRGQEARLRCSPMKGHSHVYWYRQLPEEGLKFMVYLQKENIIDESGMPKERFSAEFPKEGPSILRIQQVVRGDSAAYFCASSLTTTEREAFFGQGTRLTVV.

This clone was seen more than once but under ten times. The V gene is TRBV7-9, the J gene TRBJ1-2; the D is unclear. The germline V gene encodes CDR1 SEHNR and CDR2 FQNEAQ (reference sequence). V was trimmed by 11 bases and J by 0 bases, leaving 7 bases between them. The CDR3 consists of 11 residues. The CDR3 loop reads CAGSANYGYTF. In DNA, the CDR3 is TGTGCCGGCTCTGCTAACTATGGCTACACCTTC.

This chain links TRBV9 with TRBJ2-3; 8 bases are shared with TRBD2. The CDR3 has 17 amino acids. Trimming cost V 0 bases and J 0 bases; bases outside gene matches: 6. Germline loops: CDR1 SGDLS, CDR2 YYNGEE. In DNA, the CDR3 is TGTGCCAGCAGCGTAGCCGCGGGGGGATATAGCACAGATACGCAGTATTTT. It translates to CASSVAAGGYSTDTQYF.